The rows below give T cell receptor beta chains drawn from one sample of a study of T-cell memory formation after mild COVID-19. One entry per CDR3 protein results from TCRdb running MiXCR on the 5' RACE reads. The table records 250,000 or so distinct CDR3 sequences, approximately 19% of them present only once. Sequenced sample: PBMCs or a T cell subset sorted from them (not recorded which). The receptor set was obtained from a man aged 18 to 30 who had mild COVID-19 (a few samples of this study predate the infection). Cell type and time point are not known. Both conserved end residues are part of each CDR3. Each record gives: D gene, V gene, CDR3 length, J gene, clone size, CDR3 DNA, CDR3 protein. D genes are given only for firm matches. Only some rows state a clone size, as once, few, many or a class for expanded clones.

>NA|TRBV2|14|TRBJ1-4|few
TGTGCCAGTCTAAGAGGGACAAGGCATGAAAAACTGTTTTTT
CASLRGTRHEKLFF
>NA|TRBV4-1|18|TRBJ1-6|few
TGCGCCAGCAGCCAGCCCCGAGGGACAATGGCTTCCAATTCACCCCTCCACTTT
CASSQPRGTMASNSPLHF
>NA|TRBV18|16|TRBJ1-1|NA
TGTGCCAGCTCACCAGGACGGATGATTATGGGCACTGAAGCTTTCTTT
CASSPGRMIMGTEAFF
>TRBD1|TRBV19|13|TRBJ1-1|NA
TGTGCCAGTCAGGACAGGGGTAGCACTGAAGCTTTCTTT
CASQDRGSTEAFF
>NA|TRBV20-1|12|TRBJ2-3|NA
TGCAGTGCTTATTTACTGTCAGATACGCAGTATTTT
CSAYLLSDTQYF
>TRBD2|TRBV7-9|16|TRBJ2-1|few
TGTGCCAGCAGCTCCACAGCGGGGGCCGTCTACAATGAGCAGTTCTTC
CASSSTAGAVYNEQFF
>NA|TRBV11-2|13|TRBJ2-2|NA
TGTGCCAGCAGCCCCAGGACGGCCGGGGAGCTGTTTTTT
CASSPRTAGELFF
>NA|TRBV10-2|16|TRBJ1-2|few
TGCGCCAGCAGTGAGTTGCCCCACCACTCTAACTATGGCTACACCTTC
CASSELPHHSNYGYTF
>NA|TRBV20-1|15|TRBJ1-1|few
TGCAGTGCTAGAATGACAACCCGAATGAACACTGAAGCTTTCTTT
CSARMTTRMNTEAFF
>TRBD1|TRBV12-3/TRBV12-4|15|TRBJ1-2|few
TGTGCCAGCAGTTATGGGACAGGGGGCTCCACTGGCTACACCTTC
CASSYGTGGSTGYTF
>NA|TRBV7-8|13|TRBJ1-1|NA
TGTGCCAGCAGCTCACGGATATTCACTGAAGCTTTCTTT
CASSSRIFTEAFF
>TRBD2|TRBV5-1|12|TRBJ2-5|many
TGCGCCAGCAGCAGGGAGGGAGAGACCCAGTACTTC
CASSREGETQYF
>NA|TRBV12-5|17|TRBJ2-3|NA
TGTGCTAGTGGTTTGGTACGATTGGCCGGACACACAGATACGCAGTATTTT
CASGLVRLAGHTDTQYF
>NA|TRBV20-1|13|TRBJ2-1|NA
TGCAGTGCTAGCGGGACCTTCTGGAATGAGCAGTTCTTC
CSASGTFWNEQFF
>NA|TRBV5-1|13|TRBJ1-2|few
TGCGCCAGCAGCTTCGGACGGTGGTATGGCTACACCTTC
CASSFGRWYGYTF
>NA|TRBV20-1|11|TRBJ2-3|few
TGCAGTGCGAAGCGGAGAGATACGCAGTATTTT
CSAKRRDTQYF
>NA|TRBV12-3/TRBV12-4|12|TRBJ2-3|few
TGTGCCAGCAGCGAGTCCACAGATACGCAGTATTTT
CASSESTDTQYF
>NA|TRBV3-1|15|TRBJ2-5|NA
TGTGCCAGCAGCACGCGAGAACAGGTTAAAGAGACCCAGTACTTC
CASSTREQVKETQYF
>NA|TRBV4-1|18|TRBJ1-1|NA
TGCGCCAGCAGCCAAGTCGGTGGCCCGGGAGGGGTAGGGACTGAAGCTTTCTTT
CASSQVGGPGGVGTEAFF
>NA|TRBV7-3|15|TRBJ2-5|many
TGTGCCAGCAGCTTAAAGGGGGGCCGATGGGAGACCCAGTACTTC
CASSLKGGRWETQYF
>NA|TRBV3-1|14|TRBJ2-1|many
TGTGCCAGCAGCCACATGACAGGCGGATCTGAGCAGTTCTTC
CASSHMTGGSEQFF
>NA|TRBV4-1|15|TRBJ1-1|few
TGCGCCAGCAGTCAAGAGGATACACTGAACACTGAAGCTTTCTTT
CASSQEDTLNTEAFF
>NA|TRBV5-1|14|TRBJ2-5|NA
TGCGCCAGCAGCTTGGGGTCGGCCAGAGAGACCCAGTACTTC
CASSLGSARETQYF
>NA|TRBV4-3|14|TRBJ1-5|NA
TGCGCCAGCAGCCGGGGGCAGCAGGGTCAGCCCCAGCATTTT
CASSRGQQGQPQHF
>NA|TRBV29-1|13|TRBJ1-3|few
TGCAGCGCCACGGGGCCGACTGAAAACACCATATATTTT
CSATGPTENTIYF
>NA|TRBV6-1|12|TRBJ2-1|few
TGTGCCGGGGGACAAGCCTACAATGAGCAGTTCTTC
CAGGQAYNEQFF
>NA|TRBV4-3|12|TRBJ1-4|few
TGCGCCAGCAGCCAAGATTGGGGAAAACTGTTTTTT
CASSQDWGKLFF
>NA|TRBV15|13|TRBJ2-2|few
TGTGCCACCAGAGACTTGAACACCGGGGAGCTGTTTTTT
CATRDLNTGELFF
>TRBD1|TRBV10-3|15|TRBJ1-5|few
TGTGCCATCAGTGAGCCAGGACAGGATGATCAGCCCCAGCATTTT
CAISEPGQDDQPQHF
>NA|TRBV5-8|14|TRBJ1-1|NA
TGTGCCAGCAGCCTGCTGGGGGTGGGGACTGAAGCTTTCTTT
CASSLLGVGTEAFF
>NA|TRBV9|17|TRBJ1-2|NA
TGTGCCAGCATGGACGGGGCCCAGGCCAAAGCTAACTATGGCTACACCTTC
CASMDGAQAKANYGYTF
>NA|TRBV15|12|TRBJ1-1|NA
TGTGCCACCAGCAGAGATCAACAACGGGCTTTCTTT
CATSRDQQRAFF
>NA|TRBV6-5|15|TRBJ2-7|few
TGTGCCAGCAGTTACTCGTCGACTGGGGCCTACGAGCAGTACTTC
CASSYSSTGAYEQYF
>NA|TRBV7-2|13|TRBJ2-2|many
TGTGCCAGCAGCCCGAGCCTGACCGGGGAGCTGTTTTTT
CASSPSLTGELFF